Shown below are 30 T cell receptor beta chains from a single sample sequenced in a study of cytomegalovirus exposure and HLA in healthy donors. Primers included in the PCR were 60 Vbeta and 13 Jbeta primers. Method: immunoSEQ multiplex PCR; TCRdb's copy keeps in-frame clones and lacks some. The table includes approximately 160,000 clones, under 90% detected once. Sequences were obtained from PBMCs. The receptor set was obtained from a man aged 25-45 years in good health and CMV-seropositive.

The rearrangement links TRBV21-1 to TRBJ2-7; TRBD2 is taken as the D call from the table, unchecked against the DNA. TRBV21-1 is annotated as a pseudogene. This CDR3 has 15 amino acids. The CDR3 DNA reads TGTGCCAGCAGCAAAGATGCGGGGAGCTCCTACGAGCAGTACTTC. This sequence encodes CASSKDAGSSYEQYF.

This clone was detected only once. V gene TRBV28 combines with J gene TRBJ1-5; 8 nucleotides align to TRBD1. There are 15 residues in the CDR3. Looked up from germline, CDR1 is MDHEN and CDR2 is SYDVKM. V lost 4 bases and J lost 6; bases outside the gene matches: 8. CDR3 nucleotide sequence: TGTGCCAGCAGTTCATCAGGACAGGGACGTCAGCCCCAGCATTTT. Its protein product is CASSSSGQGRQPQHF.

The J gene is TRBJ2-5, the V gene TRBV27, with 7 bases identical to TRBD2. J was trimmed by 4 bases and V by 7 bases; bases with no gene match: 9. CDR1 MNHEY and CDR2 SMNVEV come from the germline V gene (reference sequence). The CDR3 is 14 amino acids. Written as DNA, the CDR3 is TGTGCCAGCATGGGGGGGGGATCAGGAGAGACCCAGTACTTC. It yields the protein CASMGGGSGETQYF.

The chain links TRBV5-1 to TRBJ2-7; D is perhaps TRBD2 (5 bases). V was trimmed by 5 bases and J by 0 bases, leaving 18 bases between them. The CDR3 runs to 16 residues. In germline, CDR1 is SGHRS, CDR2 YFSETQ. CDR3 sequence: CASRDGSRVSSYEQYF. Here the CDR3 DNA reads TGCGCCAGCAGGGACGGCTCGAGGGTTAGCTCCTACGAGCAGTACTTC.

J is TRBJ2-3 and V is TRBV9; a weak D match, TRBD2 (6 bases). Germline lookup yields CDR1 SGDLS and CDR2 YYNGEE. With 4 bases removed from V and 2 bases from J, the gap between germline ends came to 17 bases. The CDR3 is made up of 16 amino acids. CDR3 DNA: TGTGCCAGCAGCTCCGGGACTCGCAGAATCACAGATACGCAGTATTTT. Translating gives CASSSGTRRITDTQYF.

The chain employs TRBV5-1 and TRBJ2-7; TRBD1 matches 8 bases. Germline loops: CDR1 SGHRS, CDR2 YFSETQ. V shed 2 bases and J 2 bases; nucleotides not matched to a gene: 3. The CDR3 totals 14 residues. In DNA, the CDR3 is TGCGCCAGCAGCTTACAGGGGGTTGCCTACGAGCAGTACTTC. Translating it yields CASSLQGVAYEQYF.

This sequence joins TRBV6-5 and TRBJ2-5; no reliable D call. V was trimmed by 5 bases and J by 1 base, leaving 8 bases between them. The germline CDR1 and CDR2 sequences are MNHEY and SVGAGI. This CDR3 has 13 residues. CDR3 DNA sequence: TGTGCCAGCAGTGCGGCAGCCCAAGAGACCCAGTACTTC. Protein product: CASSAAAQETQYF.

The rearrangement joins TRBV7-9 to TRBJ2-1; 8 nucleotides align to TRBD2. The CDR3 contains 15 residues. The germline V gene has CDR1 SEHNR and CDR2 FQNEAQ (reference sequence). V gave up 5 bases and J gave up 8 bases; unmatched junction bases: 11. The CDR3 nucleotides are TGTGCCAGCAGCGACACGGGAGGGCCTAAGGATGAGCAGTTCTTC. It yields the protein CASSDTGGPKDEQFF.

The chain carries TRBV18 and TRBJ2-7; 8 bases line up with TRBD2. This CDR3 region has 16 residues. J lost 7 bases, V lost 5 bases, and 16 bases had no gene match. CDR1 and CDR2 (germline): KGHSH, LQKENI. CDR3 in DNA: TGTGCCAGCTCATCCCTAGGAGCGGGAGTGAATAGGGAGCAGTACTTC. Its translation: CASSSLGAGVNREQYF.

This sequence joins TRBV2 and TRBJ2-7, with 10 bases fitting TRBD2. The CDR3 extends over 17 amino acids. Germline V gene lookup returns CDR1 SNHLY and CDR2 FYNNEI. Losses at the gene ends were 3 bases for V and 3 bases for J; bases not matched to a gene: 11. The CDR3 loop reads CASSESSGSHKGYEQYF. CDR3 DNA: TGTGCCAGCAGTGAGTCTAGCGGGAGTCACAAGGGCTACGAGCAGTACTTC. The complete variable domain, with remaining parts taken from reference TRBV2 and TRBJ2-7, reads EPEVTQTPSHQVTQMGQEVILRCVPISNHLYFYWYRQILGQKVEFLVSFYNNEISEKSEIFDDQFSVERPDGSNFTLKIRSTKLEDSAMYFCASSESSGSHKGYEQYFGPGTRLTVT.

V and J are TRBV6-1 and TRBJ2-7, with D perhaps matching TRBD1 (5 bases). The V gene lost 2 bases and the J gene lost 3 bases, with 14 bases spanning the gap. The germline gives CDR1 MNHNS, CDR2 SASEGT. This CDR3 is 15 amino acids long. The CDR3 here is CASSEMVGRDYEQYF. CDR3 DNA sequence: TGTGCCAGCAGTGAAATGGTGGGGCGCGACTACGAGCAGTACTTC.

This clone was picked up one time. This chain uses TRBV19 with TRBJ2-7; 8 bases are shared with TRBD2. This CDR3 contains 15 residues. Germline CDR1 LNHDA, CDR2 SQIVND (reference sequence). V lost 1 base and J lost 2; bases outside the gene matches: 4. CDR3 sequence (DNA): TGTGCCAGTAGTATAGGCGAGCGGGGGCCCTACGAGCAGTACTTC. It translates to CASSIGERGPYEQYF.

The chain uses TRBV9 and TRBJ2-1, with a possible D match to TRBD2 (6 bases). V was trimmed by 4 bases and J by 0 bases, leaving 11 bases between them. The length of the CDR3 is 15 residues. Germline assignment: CDR1 SGDLS and CDR2 YYNGEE. This CDR3 reads CASSPPTSSYNEQFF. CDR3 in DNA: TGTGCCAGCAGCCCCCCGACTAGCTCCTACAATGAGCAGTTCTTC.

The chain uses TRBV25-1 and TRBJ2-7; tentative D call: TRBD1 (5 bases). The V end was cut by 4 bases, the J end by 2 bases, with 12 bases between. CDR3 length equals 14 residues. The germline V gene has CDR1 MGHDK and CDR2 SYGVNS. The CDR3 sequence is CASSVPTGTYEQYF. In DNA form, the CDR3 reads TGTGCCAGCAGTGTACCCACAGGAACCTACGAGCAGTACTTC.

This clone has just a few counts. This rearrangement joins TRBV5-6 to TRBJ1-2; D remains unclear. The CDR3 runs 15 residues. V was clipped by 1 base and J by 2 bases, with 12 bases between them. Per the germline V gene, CDR1 is SGHDT and CDR2 is YYEEEE. This chain's CDR3 is CASSLPGRGNYGYTF. The CDR3 DNA is TGTGCCAGCAGCTTGCCCGGACGGGGAAACTATGGCTACACCTTC.

This chain joins TRBV6-1 and TRBJ1-6; 7 nucleotides match TRBD1. Losses at the gene ends were 5 bases for V and 4 bases for J; bases not matched to a gene: 2. The length of the CDR3 is 14 residues. CDR1 is MNHNS, CDR2 SASEGT, per germline. CDR3 sequence reads: CASSRDSYNSPLHF. The DNA for the CDR3 is TGTGCCAGCAGTCGGGACAGTTATAATTCACCCCTCCACTTT.

This clone was recorded a few times. The chain links TRBV29-1 to TRBJ2-5; no firm D call. The DNA matches TRBJ2-7 better at its end, which makes the J call doubtful. This CDR3 comprises 11 residues. Germline lookup yields CDR1 SQVTM and CDR2 ANQGSEA. The CDR3 nucleotides read TGCAGCGGACTCCTACGCTACGAGCAGTACTTC. This gives the protein CSGLLRYEQYF.

The chain combines TRBV19 with TRBJ2-7; perhaps TRBD2 as D (5 bases). Between the trimmed V and J ends, which lost 8 bases and 0 bases, there was a span of 11 bases. Germline loops: CDR1 LNHDA, CDR2 SQIVND (reference sequence). This CDR3 has 13 amino acids. Here the CDR3 DNA reads TGTGCCAGTCGAGCGGTACTCTCCTACGAGCAGTACTTC. As protein: CASRAVLSYEQYF.

The chain carries TRBV29-1 and TRBJ1-2; 11 bases are a match to TRBD1. The germline V gene has CDR1 SQVTM and CDR2 ANQGSEA. The J segment lost 1 base and the V segment lost 6 bases, leaving 4 bases of the junction unmatched. This CDR3 has 14 amino acids. The CDR3 DNA reads TGCAGCGTGGGGACAGGGGGAAGTAACTATGGCTACACCTTC. This codes for CSVGTGGSNYGYTF.

The V and J genes are TRBV7-9 and TRBJ2-2; D unclear. This CDR3 contains 10 residues. Germline V gene sequence: CDR1 SEHNR, CDR2 FQNEAQ (reference sequence). Between the trimmed V and J ends, which lost 8 bases and 7 bases, there was a span of 5 bases. In DNA, the CDR3 is TGTGCCAGCGCCGGCGGGGAGCTGTTTTTT. Protein: CASAGGELFF. The whole variable domain, remainder taken from reference TRBV7-9 and TRBJ2-2, is DTGVSQNPRHKITKRGQNVTFRCDPISEHNRLYWYRQTLGQGPEFLTYFQNEAQLEKSRLLSDRFSAERPKGSFSTLEIQRTEQGDSAMYLCASAGGELFFGEGSRLTVL.

This chain joins TRBV5-4 and TRBJ2-7; D is possibly TRBD2 (7 bases). With 0 bases removed from V and 9 bases from J, the gap between germline ends came to 13 bases. This CDR3 has 13 residues. The germline gives CDR1 SGHNT, CDR2 YYREEE (reference sequence). CDR3 in amino acids: CASSLGGGGGQYF. The CDR3 nucleotides are TGTGCCAGCAGCTTGGGGGGAGGGGGAGGGCAGTACTTC.

This clone was counted once. The chain joins TRBV7-9 to TRBJ2-2; possible D gene TRBD1, 6 bases. The germline CDR1 and CDR2 sequences are SEHNR and FQNEAQ (reference sequence). The V and J ends lost 4 bases and 0 bases respectively, with 9 bases between them. This CDR3 region has 15 residues. The CDR3 DNA follows: TGTGCCAGCAGCTCCGGGACATCGAACACCGGGGAGCTGTTTTTT. As protein: CASSSGTSNTGELFF.

This sequence joins TRBV19 and TRBJ2-1; 9 nucleotides line up with TRBD1. CDR3 length: 14 amino acids. The J segment lost 8 bases and the V segment lost 5 bases, leaving 7 bases of the junction unmatched. CDR1 LNHDA and CDR2 SQIVND come from the germline V gene (reference sequence). The DNA for the CDR3 is TGTGCCAGTAGTGGGCGGACAGGGGCTGATGAGCAGTTCTTC. Its protein product is CASSGRTGADEQFF.

This clone was counted only a few times. J is TRBJ1-6 and V is TRBV4-3, with a possible D match to TRBD1 (6 bases). This CDR3 contains 15 residues. Between the trimmed V and J ends, which lost 0 bases and 13 bases, there was a span of 16 bases. Per the germline V gene, CDR1 is LGHNA and CDR2 is YSLEER. CDR3 sequence reads: CASSQDRTVVPPLHF. In nucleotides, the CDR3 is TGCGCCAGCAGCCAAGATCGGACAGTGGTTCCTCCCCTCCACTTT.

This sequence joins TRBV5-1 and TRBJ2-2; TRBD1 aligns across 10 bases. Germline values: CDR1 SGHRS, CDR2 YFSETQ. The CDR3 is made up of 17 amino acids. The ends lost 2 bases at V and 3 bases at J; junction bases unmatched: 7. CDR3: CASSFPTGTGDTGELFF. CDR3 bases: TGCGCCAGCAGCTTCCCAACCGGGACAGGGGACACCGGGGAGCTGTTTTTT.

V is TRBV30 and J is TRBJ1-1; D is uncertain. V lost 5 bases and J 2 bases, leaving 12 bases between the germline ends. Germline CDR1 GTSNPN, CDR2 SVGIG (reference sequence). The CDR3 has 13 amino acids. CDR3 in amino acids: CAWRNTPNTEAFF. The CDR3 DNA reads as TGTGCCTGGCGAAATACACCAAACACTGAAGCTTTCTTT.

This chain joins TRBV6-4 and TRBJ1-1; maybe TRBD1 (5 bases). Trimming removed 2 bases from V and 4 bases from J, with 11 bases in between. Looked up from germline, CDR1 is MRHNA and CDR2 is SNTAGT. CDR3 length: 14 amino acids. CDR3 in amino acids: CASSDGGEGTEAFF. CDR3 coding DNA: TGTGCCAGCAGTGACGGGGGGGAGGGCACTGAAGCTTTCTTT.

The chain links TRBV7-8 to TRBJ2-5; D unclear. The last part of the DNA fits TRBJ2-7 better; the J call may be wrong. The CDR3 is made up of 13 amino acids. The germline CDR1 and CDR2 sequences are SGHVS and FQNEAQ. CDR3 sequence (DNA): TGTGCCAGCAGCTTAGGTACAGCCGACGAGCAGTACTTC. It yields the protein CASSLGTADEQYF.

The rearrangement uses TRBV5-4 and TRBJ2-1, with 10 nucleotides matching TRBD1. Germline assignment: CDR1 SGHNT and CDR2 YYREEE (reference sequence). V lost 3 bases and J lost 1; bases outside the gene matches: 4. This CDR3 spans 16 amino acids. DNA of the CDR3: TGTGCCAGCAGCTCCCGGGACAGGGGTTCCTACAATGAGCAGTTCTTC. It encodes CASSSRDRGSYNEQFF.

The chain couples TRBV27 to TRBJ1-2; TRBD1 agrees at 7 bases. CDR3 length: 16 residues. The V gene end was trimmed by 0 bases and the J gene end by 3 bases; junction bases not matched to a gene: 7. Germline CDR1 is MNHEY and CDR2 is SMNVEV (reference sequence). As DNA, the CDR3 is TGTGCCAGCAGTTTATCGGACAGGCACAAGGACTATGGCTACACCTTC. Translation gives CASSLSDRHKDYGYTF.